These T cell receptor beta chains were read from a single sample in a study of siplizumab effects on memory and regulatory T cells. The assay was immunoSEQ multiplex PCR, and TCRdb's table has in-frame clones only and misses some. Of about 100,000 clones listed, about 95% are singletons. Material for sequencing was non-Treg CD4+ T cells sorted from blood. These receptors all come from a human donor in good health. The CDR3 runs from the conserved cysteine through the conserved F or W. A D gene is named only where the DNA matches it firmly. Clone size is not always given. Where it is, it says once, few, many or a class for expanded clones.

TRBJ2-7 | TRBV4-2 | - | TRBD2 | TGTGCCAGCAGTTTCGGGAGGGCCGGATCCTACGAGCAGTACTTC | CASSFGRAGSYEQYF
TRBJ1-2 | TRBV9 | - | - | TGTGCCAGCAGCGAAAAGGCGGGGGTCTATGGCTACACCTTC | CASSEKAGVYGYTF
TRBJ2-7 | TRBV11-3 | - | TRBD1 | TGTGCCAGCAGTCCAACCGGGACAGGGACTCCCTACGAGCAGTACTTC | CASSPTGTGTPYEQYF
TRBJ1-2 | TRBV28 | - | - | TGTGCCAGCAGCCTAGGGGCCTCGGGTGGCTACACCTTC | CASSLGASGGYTF
TRBJ1-5 | TRBV5-4 | - | - | TGTGCCAGCAGCCACGGGGGCGGGGGAATCAATCAGCCCCAGCATTTT | CASSHGGGGINQPQHF
TRBJ2-1 | TRBV7-9 | - | - | TGTGCCAGCAGCTTAGCAGTGGGGGCCACCTACAATGAGCAGTTCTTC | CASSLAVGATYNEQFF
TRBJ2-7 | TRBV5-5 | - | - | TGTGCCAGCAGCTTGGCATCGGCGGAGGATTACGAGCAGTACTTC | CASSLASAEDYEQYF
TRBJ2-7 | TRBV5-8 | - | - | TGTGCCAGAAGCAGGGTCAGGGGAGTGGACGAGCAGTACTTC | CARSRVRGVDEQYF
TRBJ2-3 | TRBV5-5 | - | - | TGTGCCAGCAGTCGAACAGGGTACGCAGATACGCAGTATTTT | CASSRTGYADTQYF
TRBJ1-2 | TRBV9 | - | - | TGTGCCAGCAGCGTTGAATCCGGGACGGGTAACTATGGCTACACCTTC | CASSVESGTGNYGYTF
TRBJ2-3 | TRBV7-2 | once | - | TGTGCCAGCAGCTTACGGTTTAACGCAGCGGAAGATACGCAGTATTTT | CASSLRFNAAEDTQYF
TRBJ1-1 | TRBV10-3 | - | - | TGTGCCTCGGGGAACATGGGCACTGAAGCTTTCTTT | CASGNMGTEAFF
TRBJ2-6 | TRBV6-5 | - | - | TGTGCCAGCACCCCTAACTCTGGGGCCAACGTCCTGACTTTC | CASTPNSGANVLTF
TRBJ2-1 | TRBV5-8 | - | - | TGTGCCAGCAGCCCCCTAGCGACGAGCTCCTACAATGAGCAGTTCTTC | CASSPLATSSYNEQFF
TRBJ1-1 | TRBV14 | once | - | TGTGCCAGCAGCCAAGCAATCGGGAATATGTTTCGACTCGAAATTGAAGCTTTCTTT | CASSQAIGNMFRLEIEAFF
TRBJ1-5 | TRBV5-1 | - | TRBD1 | TGCGCCAGCAGTTCTACAGGGGCTAGCAATCAGCCCCAGCATTTT | CASSSTGASNQPQHF
TRBJ2-2 | TRBV29-1 | - | TRBD2 | TGCAGCGTTTTGTCTAGCGGGAACACCGGGGAGCTGTTTTTT | CSVLSSGNTGELFF
TRBJ1-5 | TRBV6-6 | - | - | TGTGCCAGCAGTTACTCACAGGACCATCAGCCCCAGCATTTT | CASSYSQDHQPQHF
TRBJ2-7 | TRBV19 | once | - | TGTGCCAGTAGAGCAGGACTTCCCTCCCACGAGCAGTACTTC | CASRAGLPSHEQYF
TRBJ2-7 | TRBV10-1 | - | TRBD1 | TGCGCCAGCAAAAGAGCCCCACAGGGGAGTTACTACGAGCAGTACTTC | CASKRAPQGSYYEQYF
TRBJ1-1 | TRBV28 | - | - | TGTGCCAGCAGGGGGTCGGGTTTCGACACTGAAGCTTTCTTT | CASRGSGFDTEAFF
TRBJ1-1 | TRBV11-2 | few | - | TGTGCCAGCAGCTCTCATGGGATGGTCTCGGGGGCTGAAGCTTTCTTT | CASSSHGMVSGAEAFF
TRBJ2-5 | TRBV7-2 | - | - | TGTGCCAGCAGCTCCAACTCGAGGGGAGGAGAGACCCAGTACTTC | CASSSNSRGGETQYF
TRBJ1-1 | TRBV20-1 | once | - | TGCAGTGCTAGAGGCATTACTGAAGCTTTCTTT | CSARGITEAFF
TRBJ1-5 | TRBV19 | - | - | TGTGCCAGTAGATTCGGGAACCTCATGCCCCAGCATTTT | CASRFGNLMPQHF
TRBJ2-3 | TRBV6-8 | - | TRBD2 | TGTGCCAGCAGGCGGGGGGCCGGGTGGCGACCCACAGATACGCAGTATTTT | CASRRGAGWRPTDTQYF
TRBJ2-7 | TRBV19 | once | TRBD2 | TGTGCCAGTAGTACGCGGGGACTAGCGGGAGCAAGTGGTTCCTACGAGCAGTACTTC | CASSTRGLAGASGSYEQYF
TRBJ2-1 | TRBV18 | - | TRBD1 | TGTGCCAGCTCACAGGGGACAGGGGTGGTCAATGAGCAGTTCTTC | CASSQGTGVVNEQFF
TRBJ2-7 | TRBV6-5 | once | - | TGTGCCACATCCGTCCGGGATTCCTACGAGCAGTACTTC | CATSVRDSYEQYF
TRBJ2-3 | TRBV29-1 | - | - | TGCAGCGTTGAAACTAGGCTCACAGATACGCAGTATTTT | CSVETRLTDTQYF
TRBJ1-1 | TRBV5-1 | - | - | TGCGCCAGCAGCTTAGGAGGGGTAGGGGACACTGAAGCTTTCTTT | CASSLGGVGDTEAFF
TRBJ2-2 | TRBV27 | - | - | TGTGCCAGCAGTTTAGTTCGCACCGGGGAGCTGTTTTTT | CASSLVRTGELFF
TRBJ2-1 | TRBV6-1 | - | TRBD1 | TGTGCCAGCAGTCTTATAACAGGGGGCCAGCAGTTCTTC | CASSLITGGQQFF
TRBJ1-2 | TRBV28 | - | - | TGTGCCAGCAGAAATAGGGGGGGCAACTATGGCTACACCTTC | CASRNRGGNYGYTF
TRBJ2-5 | TRBV6-7 | - | - | TGTGCCAGCAGTTACTCGATACCGAGGAGCGTGGAGGAAGAGACCCAGTACTTC | CASSYSIPRSVEEETQYF
TRBJ2-5 | TRBV19 | - | TRBD2 | TGTGCCAGTAGTATAAAATTCGGGCTAGCGGGGAAAGAGACCCAGTACTTC | CASSIKFGLAGKETQYF
TRBJ2-3 | TRBV14 | - | TRBD1 | TGTGCCAGCAGCCGATACCCTCCGGGACAGGGGGCGCGAGGCACAGATACGCAGTATTTT | CASSRYPPGQGARGTDTQYF
TRBJ2-3 | TRBV4-1 | - | TRBD2 | TGCGCCAGCAGCCAAGAAACCCAGCGGGAGACAGATACGCAGTATTTT | CASSQETQRETDTQYF
TRBJ1-6 | TRBV30 | - | - | TGTGCCTCCACACAGGGAAATAATTCACCCCTCCACTTT | CASTQGNNSPLHF
TRBJ2-1 | TRBV20-1 | - | - | TGCAGTGCCCGGCCCGGACAGGAGCAGTTCTTC | CSARPGQEQFF
TRBJ2-1 | TRBV9 | - | TRBD2 | TGTGCCAGCAGCGCTCTAGCGGGATACGGGAATGAGCAGTTCTTC | CASSALAGYGNEQFF
TRBJ2-7 | TRBV27 | once | TRBD1 | TGTGCCAGCAGTTACGGACAGGGGAGATCCTACGAGCAGTACTTC | CASSYGQGRSYEQYF
TRBJ1-2 | TRBV20-1 | - | - | TGCAGTGCTAGTTCATTTTGGGGCTACACCTTC | CSASSFWGYTF
TRBJ1-1 | TRBV18 | - | TRBD1 | TGTGCCAGCTCAGAGACAGGGGGTGGTACTGAAGCTTTCTTT | CASSETGGGTEAFF
TRBJ1-4 | TRBV14 | - | - | TGTGCCAGCAGCCGCCTAGGAAGGGTGGCTGAAAAACTGTTTTTT | CASSRLGRVAEKLFF
TRBJ1-2 | TRBV2 | - | - | TGTGCCAGCAGTATAACCTTCCCGGCTAACTATGGCTACACCTTC | CASSITFPANYGYTF
TRBJ2-7 | TRBV6-5 | - | TRBD1 | TGTGCCAGCAGTTACTCAGGGGGCGCGGCCTACGAGCAGTACTTC | CASSYSGGAAYEQYF
TRBJ2-5 | TRBV2 | - | - | TGTGCCAGCAGTGAAACGTCGAGAGGTCCGGAGACCCAGTACTTC | CASSETSRGPETQYF
TRBJ2-2 | TRBV5-6 | - | TRBD1 | TGTGCCAGCAGCAAGACAGGGGGGAGGGAGCTGTTTTTT | CASSKTGGRELFF